The TCR beta chain described here comes from a study of blood T cell repertoires in COVID-19. Study as a whole: There were acute and convalescent COVID-19 samples, and they came from the United States, Italy and Spain. PBMCs, B-cell-depleted T cells, or T cells provided the cDNA or gDNA that made up the material.

This clone appeared a few times. Measured with immunoSEQ multiplex PCR; TCRdb has only the in-frame clones, and not every one. The sample shows about 59,000 clones, less than 85% of them seen only once. This receptor was taken from a woman between 45 and 60 years old with active or convalescent COVID-19. The sample was peripheral blood.

CDR3 in amino acids: CASSYSGVGELFF. CDR3 sequence (DNA): TGTGCCAGCAGTTACTCAGGGGTGGGCGAGCTGTTTTTT. The chain joins TRBV6-5 to TRBJ2-2; D might be TRBD1 (5 bases). Trimming shortened V by 0 bases and J by 11 bases, and 10 bases separated the two germline ends. The length of the CDR3 is 13 residues. The germline V gene has CDR1 MNHEY and CDR2 SVGAGI.